This entry features one T cell receptor beta chain sequence. These data are taken from a study of blood T cells in healthy people across ages. Primers used in a second PCR of about 6 to 12 cycles were a sample-barcoded 5' primer and a J-beta primer mix. Every cDNA molecule carried a tag from a template-switch adaptor bearing 12 random nucleotides. All samples yielded 3 million or more CDR3-containing paired-end reads. Each CDR3 protein is one row after TCRdb ran MiXCR on the 5' RACE reads. This sample yields about 1.4 million distinct CDR3 sequences, of which roughly 60% are seen a single time; 5.5% to 8% belongs to the top ten. Between the trimmed V and J ends, which lost 1 base and 4 bases, there was a span of 14 bases. Germline V lookup: CDR1 MGHRA, CDR2 YSYEKL. The CDR3 covers 16 residues.

This TCR was recovered from a man aged 18-30 years in good health. V gene TRBV4-1 combines with J gene TRBJ1-5, with D tentatively TRBD1 (6 bases). The sample comprised blood. The CDR3 coding sequence is TGCGCCAGCAGCCAAGCAAGGGGGGAAGGAAATCAGCCCCAGCATTTT. Amino acids: CASSQARGEGNQPQHF.